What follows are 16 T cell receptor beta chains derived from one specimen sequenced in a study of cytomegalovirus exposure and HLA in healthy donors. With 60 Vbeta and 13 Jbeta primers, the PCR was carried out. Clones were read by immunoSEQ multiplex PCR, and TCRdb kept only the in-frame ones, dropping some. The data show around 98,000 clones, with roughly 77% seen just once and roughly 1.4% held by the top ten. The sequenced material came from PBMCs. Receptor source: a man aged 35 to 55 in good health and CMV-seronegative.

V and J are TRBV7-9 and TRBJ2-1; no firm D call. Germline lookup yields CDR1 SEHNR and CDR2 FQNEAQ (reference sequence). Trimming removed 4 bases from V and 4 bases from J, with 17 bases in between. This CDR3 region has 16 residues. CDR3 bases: TGTGCCAGCAGCTCCATTTTGGCAGAACATTACAATGAGCAGTTCTTC. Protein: CASSSILAEHYNEQFF. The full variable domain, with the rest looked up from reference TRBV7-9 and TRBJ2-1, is DTGVSQNPRHKITKRGQNVTFRCDPISEHNRLYWYRQTLGQGPEFLTYFQNEAQLEKSRLLSDRFSAERPKGSFSTLEIQRTEQGDSAMYLCASSSILAEHYNEQFFGPGTRLTVL.

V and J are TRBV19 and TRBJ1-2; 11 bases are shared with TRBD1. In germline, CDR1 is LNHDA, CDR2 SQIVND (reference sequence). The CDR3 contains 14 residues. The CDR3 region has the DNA TGTGCAAGCCGGGACAGGGGGACTAACTATGGCTACACCTTC. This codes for CASRDRGTNYGYTF. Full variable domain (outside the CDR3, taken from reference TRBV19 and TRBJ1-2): DGGITQSPKYLFRKEGQNVTLSCEQNLNHDAMYWYRQDPGQGLRLIYYSQIVNDFQKGDIAEGYSVSREKKESFPLTVTSAQKNPTAFYLCASRDRGTNYGYTFGSGTRLTVV.

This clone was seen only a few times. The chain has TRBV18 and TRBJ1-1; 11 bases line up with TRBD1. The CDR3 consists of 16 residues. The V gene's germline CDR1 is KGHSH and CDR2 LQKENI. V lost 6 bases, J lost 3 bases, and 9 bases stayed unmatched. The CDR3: CASSRGTGGTYTEAFF. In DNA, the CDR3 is TGTGCCAGCTCGCGAGGGACAGGGGGAACCTACACTGAAGCTTTCTTT.

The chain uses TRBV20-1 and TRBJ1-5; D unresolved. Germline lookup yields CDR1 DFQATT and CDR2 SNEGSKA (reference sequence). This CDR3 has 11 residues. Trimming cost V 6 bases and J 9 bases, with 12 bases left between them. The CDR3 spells CSAAGLGPQHF. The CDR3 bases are TGCAGTGCAGCGGGCCTGGGGCCCCAGCATTTT.

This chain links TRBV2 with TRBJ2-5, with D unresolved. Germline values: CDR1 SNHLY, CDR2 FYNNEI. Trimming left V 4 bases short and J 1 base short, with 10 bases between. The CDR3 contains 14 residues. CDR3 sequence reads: CASSGERFQETQYF. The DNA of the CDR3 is TGTGCCAGCAGTGGAGAGCGCTTCCAAGAGACCCAGTACTTC. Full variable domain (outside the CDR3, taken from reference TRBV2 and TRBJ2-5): EPEVTQTPSHQVTQMGQEVILRCVPISNHLYFYWYRQILGQKVEFLVSFYNNEISEKSEIFDDQFSVERPDGSNFTLKIRSTKLEDSAMYFCASSGERFQETQYFGPGTRLLVL.

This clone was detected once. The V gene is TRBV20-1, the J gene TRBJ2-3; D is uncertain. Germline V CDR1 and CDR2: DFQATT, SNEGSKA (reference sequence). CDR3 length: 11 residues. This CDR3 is CSSSSTDTQYF. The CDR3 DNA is TGCAGCAGTTCTAGCACAGATACGCAGTATTTT.

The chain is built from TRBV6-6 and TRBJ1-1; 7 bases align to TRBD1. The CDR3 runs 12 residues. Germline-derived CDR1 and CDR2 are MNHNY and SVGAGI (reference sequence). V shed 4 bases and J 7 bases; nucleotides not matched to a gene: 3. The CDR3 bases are TGTGCCAGCAGTTCCCGGACAGGTGAAGCTTTCTTT. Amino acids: CASSSRTGEAFF.

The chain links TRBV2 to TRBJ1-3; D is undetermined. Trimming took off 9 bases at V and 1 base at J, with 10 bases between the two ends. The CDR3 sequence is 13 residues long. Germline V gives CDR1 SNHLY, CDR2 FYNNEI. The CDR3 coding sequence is TGTGCCAGGCTGGGAGGTTCTGGAAACACCATATATTTT. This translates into CARLGGSGNTIYF.

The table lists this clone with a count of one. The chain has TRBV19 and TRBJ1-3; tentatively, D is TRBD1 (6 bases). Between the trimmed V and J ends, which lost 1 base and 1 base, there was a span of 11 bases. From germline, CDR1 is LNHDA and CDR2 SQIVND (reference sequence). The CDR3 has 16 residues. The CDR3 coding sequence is TGTGCCAGTAGTATAGGAGCCGGGACATCTGGAAACACCATATATTTT. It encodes CASSIGAGTSGNTIYF.

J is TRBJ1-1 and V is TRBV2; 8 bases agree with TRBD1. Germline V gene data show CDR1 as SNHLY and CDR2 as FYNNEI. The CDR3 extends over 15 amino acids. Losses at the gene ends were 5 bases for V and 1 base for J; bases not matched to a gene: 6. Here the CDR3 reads CASSRDRPENTEAFF. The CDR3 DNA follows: TGTGCCAGCAGTCGGGACAGGCCTGAGAACACTGAAGCTTTCTTT.

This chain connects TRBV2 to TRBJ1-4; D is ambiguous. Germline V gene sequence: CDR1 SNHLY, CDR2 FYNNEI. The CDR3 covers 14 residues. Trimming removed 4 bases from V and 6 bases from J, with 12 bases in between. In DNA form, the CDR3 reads TGTGCCAGCAGTGTCGTAGCAGTGTATGAAAAACTGTTTTTT. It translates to CASSVVAVYEKLFF.

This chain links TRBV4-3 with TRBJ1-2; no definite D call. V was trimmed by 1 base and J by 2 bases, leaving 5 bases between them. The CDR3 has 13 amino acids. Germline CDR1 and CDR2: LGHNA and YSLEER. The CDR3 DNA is TGCGCCAGCAGCCAAGGCAGAAACTATGGCTACACCTTC. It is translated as CASSQGRNYGYTF.

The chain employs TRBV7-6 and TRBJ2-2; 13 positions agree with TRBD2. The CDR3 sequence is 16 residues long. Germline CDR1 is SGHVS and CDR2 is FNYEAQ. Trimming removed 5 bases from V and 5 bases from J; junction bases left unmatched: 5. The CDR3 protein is CASSLRTSGGTGELFF. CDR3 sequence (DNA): TGTGCCAGCAGCCTCCGGACTAGCGGGGGTACCGGGGAGCTGTTTTTT.

The CDR3 loop is CASSERGIGGYTF. The DNA of the CDR3 is TGTGCCAGCAGTGAACGGGGGATCGGCGGCTACACCTTC. The chain links TRBV2 to TRBJ1-2, with D possibly matching TRBD1 (5 bases). Deletions cut 2 bases from V and 8 bases from J, with 12 bases between. There are 13 residues in the CDR3. Germline V gives CDR1 SNHLY, CDR2 FYNNEI. The full variable domain, its missing parts supplied by reference TRBV2 and TRBJ1-2, is EPEVTQTPSHQVTQMGQEVILRCVPISNHLYFYWYRQILGQKVEFLVSFYNNEISEKSEIFDDQFSVERPDGSNFTLKIRSTKLEDSAMYFCASSERGIGGYTFGSGTRLTVV.

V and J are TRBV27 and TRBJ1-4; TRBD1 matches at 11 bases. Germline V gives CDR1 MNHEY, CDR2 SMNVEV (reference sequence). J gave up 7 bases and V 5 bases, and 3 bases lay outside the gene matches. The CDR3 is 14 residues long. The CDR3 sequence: CASSLGTGGEKLFF. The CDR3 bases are TGTGCCAGCAGTCTGGGGACAGGGGGTGAAAAACTGTTTTTT.

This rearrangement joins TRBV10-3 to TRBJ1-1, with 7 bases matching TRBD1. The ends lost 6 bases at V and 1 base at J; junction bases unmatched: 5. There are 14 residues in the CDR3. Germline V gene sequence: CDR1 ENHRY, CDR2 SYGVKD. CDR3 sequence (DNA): TGTGCCATCAGGCCGGGACAGACGAACACTGAAGCTTTCTTT. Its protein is CAIRPGQTNTEAFF.